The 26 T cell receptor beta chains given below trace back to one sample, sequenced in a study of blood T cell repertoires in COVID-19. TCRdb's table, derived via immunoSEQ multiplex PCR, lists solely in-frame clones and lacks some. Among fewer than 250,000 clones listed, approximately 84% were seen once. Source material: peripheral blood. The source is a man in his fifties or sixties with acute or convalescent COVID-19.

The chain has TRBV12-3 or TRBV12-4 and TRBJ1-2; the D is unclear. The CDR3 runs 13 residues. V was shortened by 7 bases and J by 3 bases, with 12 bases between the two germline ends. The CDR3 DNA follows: TGTGCCAGCAACGCGGGAGGAGACTATGGCTACACCTTC. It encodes CASNAGGDYGYTF.

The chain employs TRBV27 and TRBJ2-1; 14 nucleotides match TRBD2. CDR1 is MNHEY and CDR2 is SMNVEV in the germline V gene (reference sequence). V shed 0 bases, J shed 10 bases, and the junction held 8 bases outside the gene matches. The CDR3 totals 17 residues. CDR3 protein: CASSLSTAGTSGREQFF. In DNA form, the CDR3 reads TGTGCCAGCAGTTTATCTACAGCCGGGACTAGCGGGAGAGAGCAGTTCTTC.

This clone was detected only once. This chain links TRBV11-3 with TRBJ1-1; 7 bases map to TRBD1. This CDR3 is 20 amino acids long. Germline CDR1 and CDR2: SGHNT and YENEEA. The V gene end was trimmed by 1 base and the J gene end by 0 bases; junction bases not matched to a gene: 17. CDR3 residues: CASSLGRSGTDLYLNTEAFF. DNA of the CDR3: TGTGCCAGCAGCTTAGGTCGTTCCGGGACAGATCTGTACTTGAACACTGAAGCTTTCTTT.

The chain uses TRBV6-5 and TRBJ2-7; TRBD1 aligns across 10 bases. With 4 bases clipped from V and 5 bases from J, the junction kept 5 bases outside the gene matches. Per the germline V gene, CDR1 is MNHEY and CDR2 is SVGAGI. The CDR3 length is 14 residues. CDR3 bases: TGTGCCAGCAGTTCAGGGACAGGGGCCCACGAGCAGTACTTC. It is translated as CASSSGTGAHEQYF.

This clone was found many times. The CDR3 protein is CASSPRDRDTEAFF. The CDR3 DNA reads as TGTGCCAGCAGCCCCCGGGACAGGGACACTGAAGCTTTCTTT. V is TRBV7-9 and J is TRBJ1-1; 9 bases align to TRBD1. Germline loops: CDR1 SEHNR, CDR2 FQNEAQ (reference sequence). The CDR3 runs 14 residues. After removal of 5 bases from V and 3 bases from J, the junction contained 4 bases not matched to a gene.

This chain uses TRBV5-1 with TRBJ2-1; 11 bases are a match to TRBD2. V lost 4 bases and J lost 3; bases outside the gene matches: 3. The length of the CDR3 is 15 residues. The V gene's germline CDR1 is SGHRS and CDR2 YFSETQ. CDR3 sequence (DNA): TGCGCCAGCAGCCCCGGACTAGCGGGCTACAATGAGCAGTTCTTC. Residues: CASSPGLAGYNEQFF.

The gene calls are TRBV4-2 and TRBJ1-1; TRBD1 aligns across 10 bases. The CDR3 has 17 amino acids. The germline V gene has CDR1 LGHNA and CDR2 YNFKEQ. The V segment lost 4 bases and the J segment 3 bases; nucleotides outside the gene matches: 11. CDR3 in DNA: TGTGCCAGCAGCCGAGTATCTCGGACAGGGGGATACACTGAAGCTTTCTTT. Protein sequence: CASSRVSRTGGYTEAFF.

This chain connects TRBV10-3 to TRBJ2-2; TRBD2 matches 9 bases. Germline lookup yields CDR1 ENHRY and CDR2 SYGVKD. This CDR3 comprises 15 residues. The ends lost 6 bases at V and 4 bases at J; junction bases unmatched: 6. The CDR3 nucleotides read TGTGCCATCAGACCTAGCGGGGTTGGCACCGGGGAGCTGTTTTTT. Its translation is CAIRPSGVGTGELFF.

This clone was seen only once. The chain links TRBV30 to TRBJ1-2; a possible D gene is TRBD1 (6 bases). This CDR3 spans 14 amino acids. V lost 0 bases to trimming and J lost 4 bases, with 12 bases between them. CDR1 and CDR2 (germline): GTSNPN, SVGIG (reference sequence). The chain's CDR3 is CAWSVGGRTYGYTF. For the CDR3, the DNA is TGTGCCTGGAGTGTCGGGGGGCGGACCTATGGCTACACCTTC. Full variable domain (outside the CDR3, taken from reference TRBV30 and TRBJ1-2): SQTIHQWPATLVQPVGSPLSLECTVEGTSNPNLYWYRQAAGRGLQLLFYSVGIGQISSEVPQNLSASRPQDRQFILSSKKLLLSDSGFYLCAWSVGGRTYGYTFGSGTRLTVV.

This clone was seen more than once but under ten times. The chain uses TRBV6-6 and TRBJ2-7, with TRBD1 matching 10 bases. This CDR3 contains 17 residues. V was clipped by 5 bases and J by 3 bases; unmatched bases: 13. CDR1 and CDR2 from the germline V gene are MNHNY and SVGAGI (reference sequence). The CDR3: CASSPGTGAISLYEQYF. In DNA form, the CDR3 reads TGTGCCAGCAGTCCCGGGACAGGGGCGATTTCCCTCTACGAGCAGTACTTC.

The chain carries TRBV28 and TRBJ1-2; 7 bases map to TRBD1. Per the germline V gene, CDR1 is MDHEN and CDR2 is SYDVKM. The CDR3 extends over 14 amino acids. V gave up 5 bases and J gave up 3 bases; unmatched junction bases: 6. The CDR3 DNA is TGTGCCAGCAGTCCAGGTACAGGGGACTATGGCTACACCTTC. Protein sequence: CASSPGTGDYGYTF.

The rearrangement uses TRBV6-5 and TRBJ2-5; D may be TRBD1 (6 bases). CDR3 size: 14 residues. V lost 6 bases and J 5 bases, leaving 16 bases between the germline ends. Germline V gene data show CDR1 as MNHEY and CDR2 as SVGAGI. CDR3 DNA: TGTGCCAGCAGACCTCGTGGGGGCTGGGAGACCCAGTACTTC. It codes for CASRPRGGWETQYF.

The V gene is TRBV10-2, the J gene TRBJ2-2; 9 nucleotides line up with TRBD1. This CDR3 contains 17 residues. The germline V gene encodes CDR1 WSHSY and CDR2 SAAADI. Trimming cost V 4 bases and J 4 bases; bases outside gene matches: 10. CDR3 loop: CASSVSTAGQGTGELFF. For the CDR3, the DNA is TGCGCCAGCAGTGTGAGCACGGCGGGACAGGGCACCGGGGAGCTGTTTTTT.

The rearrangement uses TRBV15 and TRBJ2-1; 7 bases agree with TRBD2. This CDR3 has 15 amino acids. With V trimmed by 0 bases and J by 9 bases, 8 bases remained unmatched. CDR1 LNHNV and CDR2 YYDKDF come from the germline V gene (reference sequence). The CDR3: CATSREGGLASEQFF. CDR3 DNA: TGTGCCACCAGCAGAGAGGGGGGGTTGGCTTCTGAGCAGTTCTTC.

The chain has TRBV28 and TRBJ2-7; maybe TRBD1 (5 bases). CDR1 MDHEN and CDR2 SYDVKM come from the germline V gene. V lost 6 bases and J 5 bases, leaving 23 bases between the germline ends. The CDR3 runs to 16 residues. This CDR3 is CASSPFSKGLRDEQYF. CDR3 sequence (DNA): TGTGCCAGCAGCCCTTTTAGTAAGGGGCTCAGGGACGAGCAGTACTTC.

DNA for the CDR3: TGTGCCAGCGCGGTCCAAGAGACCCAGTACTTC. Translating gives CASAVQETQYF. This chain links TRBV28 with TRBJ2-5; no clear D gene. In germline, CDR1 is MDHEN, CDR2 SYDVKM. This CDR3 is built from 11 residues. The ends were cut back, 8 bases at V and 1 base at J, with 5 bases in the middle.

The CDR3 DNA reads as TGTGCCAGCAATTCCCGACAGGGGGCAAGGTATGGCTACACCTTC. Translated: CASNSRQGARYGYTF. This sequence joins TRBV6-5 and TRBJ1-2, with 10 positions matching TRBD1. The CDR3 is made up of 15 amino acids. CDR1 is MNHEY, CDR2 SVGAGI, per germline. The junction had 10 bases not matched to a gene; V was cut back by 7 bases and J by 5 bases.

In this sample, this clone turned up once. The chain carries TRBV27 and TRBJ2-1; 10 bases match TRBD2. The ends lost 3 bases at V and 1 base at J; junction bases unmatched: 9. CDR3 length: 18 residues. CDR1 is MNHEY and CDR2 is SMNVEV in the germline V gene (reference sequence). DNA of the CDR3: TGTGCCAGCAGTTTTTCTAGCGGGAGACTCATATCCTACAATGAGCAGTTCTTC. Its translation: CASSFSSGRLISYNEQFF.

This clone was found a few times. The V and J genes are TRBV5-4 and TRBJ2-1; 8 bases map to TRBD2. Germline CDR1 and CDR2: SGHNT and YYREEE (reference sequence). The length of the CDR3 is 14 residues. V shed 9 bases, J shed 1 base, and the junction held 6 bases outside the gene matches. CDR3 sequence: CATVRGGSYNEQFF. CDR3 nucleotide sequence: TGTGCCACCGTACGGGGGGGATCCTACAATGAGCAGTTCTTC.

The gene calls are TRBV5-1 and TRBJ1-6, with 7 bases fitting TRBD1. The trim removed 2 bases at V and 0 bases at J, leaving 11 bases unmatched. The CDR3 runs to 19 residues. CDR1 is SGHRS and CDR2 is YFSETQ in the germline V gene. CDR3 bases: TGCGCCAGCAGCTTTCGACAGGGCGCGCCGAGCTCCTATAATTCACCCCTCCACTTT. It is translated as CASSFRQGAPSSYNSPLHF.

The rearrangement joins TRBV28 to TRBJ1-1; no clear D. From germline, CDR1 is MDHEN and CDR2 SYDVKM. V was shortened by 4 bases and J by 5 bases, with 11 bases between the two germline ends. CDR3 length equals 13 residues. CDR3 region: CASSWPDLTEAFF. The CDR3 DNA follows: TGTGCCAGCAGTTGGCCAGATTTGACTGAAGCTTTCTTT.

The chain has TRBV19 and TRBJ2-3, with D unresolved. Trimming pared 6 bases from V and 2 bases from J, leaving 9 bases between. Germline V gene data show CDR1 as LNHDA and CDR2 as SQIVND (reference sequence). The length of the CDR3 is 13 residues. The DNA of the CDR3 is TGTGCCAGTAGCCAGGATCACACAGATACGCAGTATTTT. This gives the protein CASSQDHTDTQYF.

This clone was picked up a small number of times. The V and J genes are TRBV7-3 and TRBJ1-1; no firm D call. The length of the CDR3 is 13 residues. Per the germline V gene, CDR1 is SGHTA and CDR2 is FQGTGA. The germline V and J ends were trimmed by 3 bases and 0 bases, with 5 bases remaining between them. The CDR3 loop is CASSFTVNTEAFF. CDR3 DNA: TGTGCCAGCAGCTTTACGGTGAACACTGAAGCTTTCTTT.

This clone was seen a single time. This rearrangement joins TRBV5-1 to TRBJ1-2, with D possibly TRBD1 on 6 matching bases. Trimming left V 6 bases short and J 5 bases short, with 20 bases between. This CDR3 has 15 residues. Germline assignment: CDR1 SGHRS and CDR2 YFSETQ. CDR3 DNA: TGCGCCAGCAAGCTCGTAGGGCGGGGGCGGTATGGCTACACCTTC. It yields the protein CASKLVGRGRYGYTF.

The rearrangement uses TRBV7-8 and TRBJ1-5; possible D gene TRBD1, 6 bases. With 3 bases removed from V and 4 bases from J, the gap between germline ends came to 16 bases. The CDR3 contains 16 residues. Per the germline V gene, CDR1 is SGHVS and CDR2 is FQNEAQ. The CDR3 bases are TGTGCCAGCAGCTTCTATGAGGGACACCGGAATCAGCCCCAGCATTTT. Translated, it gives CASSFYEGHRNQPQHF.

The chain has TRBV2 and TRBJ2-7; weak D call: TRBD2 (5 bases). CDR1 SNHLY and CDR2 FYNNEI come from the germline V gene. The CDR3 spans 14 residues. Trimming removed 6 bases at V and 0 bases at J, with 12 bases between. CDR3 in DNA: TGTGCCAGCAGAACGGGGTCCCTCTCCTACGAGCAGTACTTC. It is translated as CASRTGSLSYEQYF.